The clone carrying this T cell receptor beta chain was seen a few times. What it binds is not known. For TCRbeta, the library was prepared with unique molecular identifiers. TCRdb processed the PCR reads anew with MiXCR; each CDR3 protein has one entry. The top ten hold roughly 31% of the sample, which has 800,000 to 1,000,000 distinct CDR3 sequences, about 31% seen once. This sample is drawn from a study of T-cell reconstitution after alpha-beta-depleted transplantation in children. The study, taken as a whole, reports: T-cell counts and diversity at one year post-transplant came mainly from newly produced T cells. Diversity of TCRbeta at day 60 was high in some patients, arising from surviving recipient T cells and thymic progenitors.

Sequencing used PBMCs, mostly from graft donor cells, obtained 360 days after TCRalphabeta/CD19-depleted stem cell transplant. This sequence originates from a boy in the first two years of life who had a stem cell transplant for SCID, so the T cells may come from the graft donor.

CDR3 amino acids: CASSPSGGGGAGNEQFF. CDR3 coding DNA: TGCGCCAGCAGCCCCAGCGGGGGCGGGGGGGCCGGAAATGAGCAGTTCTTC. This chain connects TRBV4-1 to TRBJ2-1; 9 bases map to TRBD2. V trimming: 4 bases; J trimming: 7 bases; junction bases outside the gene matches: 14. The CDR3 extends over 17 amino acids. Germline V CDR1 and CDR2: MGHRA, YSYEKL.